Shown below are 23 T cell receptor beta chains from a single sample sequenced in a study of identical twins. Each CDR3 protein gets one entry after TCRdb re-called the 5' RACE reads with MiXCR. The sample shows some 710,000 distinct CDR3 sequences, over 5% of them seen only once. Sequences were obtained from naive T cells sorted from blood. The origin of the receptors is a man aged 18-30 years in good health.

This clonotype was counted only a few times. V usage is TRBV6-5 and J usage is TRBJ2-7; D perhaps matches TRBD1 (6 bases). Trimming stripped 4 bases from V and 5 bases from J, with 15 bases between. There are 14 residues in the CDR3. Germline V gene sequence: CDR1 MNHEY, CDR2 SVGAGI. The CDR3 spells CASSFPGAVDEQYV. In DNA form, the CDR3 reads TGTGCCAGCAGTTTTCCAGGGGCAGTCGACGAGCAGTACGTC.

A word on this clonotype: Being one base from a much bigger clone, this may be a read error. V is TRBV27 and J is TRBJ2-1, with 16 bases identical to TRBD2. V trimming: 5 bases; J trimming: 12 bases; junction bases outside the gene matches: 10. Germline V gene lookup returns CDR1 MNHEY and CDR2 SMNVEV (reference sequence). The CDR3 runs to 16 residues. The CDR3 sequence is CASSEGLAGGRGVQFF. Here the CDR3 DNA reads TGTGCCAGCAGTGAGGGACTAGCGGGAGGGCGAGGGGTGCAGTTCTTC.

This clonotype has more than one count but fewer than ten. The chain joins TRBV5-1 to TRBJ2-5, with 9 bases matching TRBD2. Per germline, CDR1 SGHRS and CDR2 YFSETQ. The CDR3 contains 16 residues. V lost 4 bases, J lost 1 base, and 8 bases stayed unmatched. CDR3 bases: TGCGCCAGCAGCGCCTCGTTGACTAGCGGCCAAGAGACCCAGTACTTC. Its protein product is CASSASLTSGQETQYF.

This clonotype was detected many times. This chain links TRBV5-1 with TRBJ1-4; D is unclear. The V and J ends lost 5 bases and 8 bases respectively, with 16 bases between them. CDR1 and CDR2 (germline): SGHRS, YFSETQ. This CDR3 spans 14 amino acids. The CDR3 region is CASRGGLTQEKLFF. CDR3 coding DNA: TGCGCCAGCAGGGGAGGCCTCACGCAAGAAAAACTGTTTTTT.

This clonotype was counted between two and nine times. The chain employs TRBV5-1 and TRBJ2-5; TRBD2 matches 10 bases. Germline CDR1 reads SGHRS; CDR2 reads YFSETQ. The CDR3 totals 14 residues. V was clipped by 7 bases and J by 4 bases; unmatched bases: 7. CDR3 sequence reads: CASGPSGRGETQYF. Here the CDR3 DNA reads TGCGCCAGCGGCCCTAGCGGGAGAGGAGAGACCCAGTACTTC.

This clonotype has just a few counts. The chain uses TRBV7-9 and TRBJ1-1, with D perhaps matching TRBD1 (5 bases). CDR1 and CDR2 from the germline V gene are SEHNR and FQNEAQ (reference sequence). This CDR3 region has 14 residues. With 8 bases removed from V and 7 bases from J, the gap between germline ends came to 20 bases. The CDR3 spells CASVAAAGGGEAFF. For the CDR3, the DNA is TGTGCCAGCGTCGCGGCGGCGGGCGGGGGTGAAGCTTTCTTT.

This clonotype occurred many times. This rearrangement joins TRBV12-3 or TRBV12-4 to TRBJ2-1; D remains ambiguous. The length of the CDR3 is 15 residues. The V gene lost 2 bases and the J gene lost 8 bases, with 16 bases spanning the gap. This CDR3 is CASSLRVGEGDEQFF. For the CDR3, the DNA is TGTGCCAGCAGTTTAAGGGTCGGCGAAGGCGATGAGCAGTTCTTC.

The rearrangement links TRBV12-3 or TRBV12-4 to TRBJ2-4, with D uncertain. V lost 7 bases to trimming and J lost 3 bases, with 4 bases between them. The CDR3 is made up of 11 amino acids. CDR3 residues: CASTDKNIQYF. The CDR3, as DNA: TGTGCCAGCACCGACAAAAACATTCAGTACTTC.

In this sample, this clonotype turned up many times. V usage is TRBV20-1 and J usage is TRBJ2-3; TRBD2 agrees at 9 bases. The CDR3 sequence is 15 residues long. Germline V gene data show CDR1 as DFQATT and CDR2 as SNEGSKA (reference sequence). Trimming removed 1 base from V and 5 bases from J; junction bases left unmatched: 7. The CDR3 region has the DNA TGCAGTGCTAGAGGGACTAGCGACAAGGGAGATACGCAGTATTTT. This encodes CSARGTSDKGDTQYF.

This clonotype has at least ten counts. The chain has TRBV29-1 and TRBJ2-5; TRBD1 or TRBD2 may be the D gene (5 bases each). Looked up from germline, CDR1 is SQVTM and CDR2 is ANQGSEA. V lost 1 base to trimming and J lost 3 bases, with 6 bases between them. The CDR3 totals 12 residues. The CDR3 DNA is TGCAGCGTTGAAGTGGGGGAAGAGACCCAGTACTTC. This translates into CSVEVGEETQYF. Using reference TRBV29-1 and TRBJ2-5 for the parts outside the CDR3, the full variable domain is SAVISQKPSRDICQRGTSLTIQCQVDSQVTMMFWYRQQPGQSLTLIATANQGSEATYESGFVIDKFPISRPNLTFSTLTVSNMSPEDSSIYLCSVEVGEETQYFGPGTRLLVL.

The table lists this clonotype with many counts. J is TRBJ2-4 and V is TRBV29-1; TRBD1 matches 9 bases. This CDR3 region has 17 residues. The trim removed 7 bases at V and 0 bases at J, leaving 13 bases unmatched. Germline V CDR1 and CDR2: SQVTM, ANQGSEA. CDR3 in DNA: TGCAGCGAAACCGGGACAGGGAACCCTAGAGCCAAAAACATTCAGTACTTC. As protein: CSETGTGNPRAKNIQYF.

This clonotype was seen repeatedly, ten times or more. In this CDR3 the conserved last residue, phenylalanine or tryptophan, is missing, so a read error is likely. The limits of the CDR3 on the DNA are not certain, so only TCRdb's listed CDR3 is given. J is TRBJ2-1 and V is TRBV10-2; TRBD1 is taken as the D call from the table, unchecked against the DNA. Inclusive of both ends, the CDR3 amounts to 12 amino acids. Per the germline V gene, CDR1 is WSHSY and CDR2 is SAAADI. The CDR3: CASSESGQVFYV.

This clonotype was counted many times. The V gene is TRBV10-3, the J gene TRBJ2-6, with 8 bases that match TRBD1. With V trimmed by 6 bases and J by 2 bases, 0 bases remained unmatched. There are 14 residues in the CDR3. Germline V gene data show CDR1 as ENHRY and CDR2 as SYGVKD. CDR3 protein: CAIRTGAGANVLTF. CDR3 sequence (DNA): TGTGCCATCAGGACAGGGGCTGGGGCCAACGTCCTGACTTTC.

The CDR3, as DNA: TGCGCCAGCAGCAAACTAGCGGGAGATTACAATGAGCAGTTCTTC. Its protein product is CASSKLAGDYNEQFF. The genes are TRBV4-3 and TRBJ2-1; TRBD2 matches 11 bases. V trimming: 5 bases; J trimming: 4 bases; junction bases outside the gene matches: 4. The CDR3 spans 15 residues. Germline CDR1 reads LGHNA; CDR2 reads YSLEER.

This clonotype was counted ten times or more. One junction end disagrees with the germline gene, perhaps due to a read error. The chain combines TRBV9 with TRBJ2-6; 7 nucleotides agree with TRBD2. The CDR3 is made up of 15 amino acids. Germline V gene lookup returns CDR1 SGDLS and CDR2 YYNGEE. DNA of the CDR3: TGCGCCAGCAGCGTGGGAGGGTCTGGGGCCAACGTCCTGACTTTC. It encodes CASSVGGSGANVLTF.

This clonotype was seen many times. The genes are TRBV20-1 and TRBJ2-1, with D maybe TRBD1 (6 bases). There are 14 residues in the CDR3. The germline CDR1 and CDR2 sequences are DFQATT and SNEGSKA (reference sequence). With 3 bases removed from V and 4 bases from J, the gap between germline ends came to 13 bases. The CDR3 protein is CSARKGDRYNEQFF. For the CDR3, the DNA is TGCAGTGCTAGGAAGGGGGATAGGTACAATGAGCAGTTCTTC.

V gene TRBV12-3 or TRBV12-4 combines with J gene TRBJ1-3, with a weak D call TRBD1 (5 bases). The CDR3 extends over 14 amino acids. Trimming took 6 bases from V and 0 from J, leaving 9 bases between them. The CDR3 DNA is TGTGCCAGCAGGCGGGGCTCCTCTGGAAACACCATATATTTT. The encoded protein is CASRRGSSGNTIYF.

This clonotype was counted between two and nine times. The rearrangement links TRBV14 to TRBJ2-3; TRBD2 matches at 12 bases. The CDR3 length is 18 residues. V dropped 0 bases and J dropped 6; count of bases not matched to a gene: 10. CDR1 is SGHDN and CDR2 is FVKESK in the germline V gene. The CDR3 DNA is TGTGCCAGCAGCCAAGATGGGGCTAGCGGGAGGGCCTTGGATACGCAGTATTTT. Residues: CASSQDGASGRALDTQYF.

The V gene is TRBV5-1, the J gene TRBJ2-3; 14 bases line up with TRBD2. Per the germline V gene, CDR1 is SGHRS and CDR2 is YFSETQ. V trimming: 4 bases; J trimming: 3 bases; junction bases outside the gene matches: 4. This CDR3 contains 16 residues. The CDR3 nucleotides are TGCGCCAGCAGCGGGCGACTAGCGGGAGGGACAGATACGCAGTATTTT. Residues: CASSGRLAGGTDTQYF.

This clonotype was picked up many times. The V gene is TRBV5-1, the J gene TRBJ1-1, with no clear D. The CDR3 has 14 amino acids. The V end was cut by 0 bases, the J end by 6 bases, with 12 bases between. CDR1 and CDR2 (germline): SGHRS, YFSETQ. CDR3 in DNA: TGCGCCAGCAGCTTGGCCAGGACCGGCGCTGAAGCTTTCTTT. This sequence encodes CASSLARTGAEAFF.

The rearrangement links TRBV15 to TRBJ1-4; D not certain. V shed 5 bases and J shed 0 bases, with 7 bases lying between them. The germline CDR1 and CDR2 sequences are LNHNV and YYDKDF (reference sequence). CDR3 length: 14 amino acids. CDR3 bases: TGTGCCACCAGCTCCATGCCAACTAATGAAAAACTGTTTTTT. Amino acids: CATSSMPTNEKLFF.

The chain employs TRBV20-1 and TRBJ2-4; TRBD2 is a possible D gene (6 bases). Trimming shortened V by 3 bases and J by 0 bases, and 15 bases separated the two germline ends. CDR1 is DFQATT, CDR2 SNEGSKA, per germline (reference sequence). This CDR3 is 16 amino acids long. CDR3 DNA: TGCAGTGCTAGGGCCCCCGGCGGGGTAGCCAAAAACATTCAGTACTTC. The encoded protein is CSARAPGGVAKNIQYF.

This clonotype was observed a few times. CDR3 bases: TGCGCCAGCAGCTCGCCGGAACCGGGTACGAATGAAAAACTGTTTTTT. Its translation: CASSSPEPGTNEKLFF. The J gene is TRBJ1-4, the V gene TRBV5-1; D not certain. Looked up from germline, CDR1 is SGHRS and CDR2 is YFSETQ. The germline V and J ends were trimmed by 3 bases and 5 bases, with 17 bases remaining between them. The length of the CDR3 is 16 residues.